These 30 T cell receptor beta chains were all obtained from the same sample, sequenced in a study of T cell clones after liver transplantation. The protocol was immunoSEQ multiplex PCR, while the TCRdb copy is restricted to in-frame clones and leaves out a portion. The profile shows tens of thousands of clones, approximately 77% of them singletons. Sequencing was performed on CD4+ T cells from blood, taken at the 22-month timepoint. These receptor sequences come from a human patient who received a liver transplant. Some T cells may have originated in the graft donor.

V is TRBV6-6 and J is TRBJ2-7, with D unresolved. The germline gives CDR1 MNHNY, CDR2 SVGAGI (reference sequence). V was trimmed by 7 bases and J by 5 bases, leaving 15 bases between them. CDR3 length: 13 amino acids. CDR3 region: CASKEWRANEQYF. CDR3 nucleotides: TGTGCCAGCAAGGAATGGAGAGCGAACGAGCAGTACTTC.

This clone came up once. The genes are TRBV2 and TRBJ1-3; weak D call: TRBD1 (6 bases). The CDR3 totals 16 residues. Germline CDR1 reads SNHLY; CDR2 reads FYNNEI. Trimming took off 3 bases at V and 0 bases at J, with 12 bases between the two ends. This CDR3 reads CASSDPGHPSGNTIYF. CDR3 nucleotide sequence: TGTGCCAGCAGTGACCCGGGACACCCCTCTGGAAACACCATATATTTT.

The chain recombines TRBV28 with TRBJ1-2; the D gene is possibly TRBD1 (6 bases). Trimming stripped 2 bases from V and 4 bases from J, with 14 bases between. Germline V gene data show CDR1 as MDHEN and CDR2 as SYDVKM. The CDR3 contains 15 residues. The CDR3 spells CASSLRTVTFYGYTF. The CDR3 coding sequence is TGTGCCAGCAGTTTACGGACAGTTACTTTCTATGGCTACACCTTC.

V usage is TRBV19 and J usage is TRBJ2-2, with D perhaps TRBD2 (5 bases). In germline, CDR1 is LNHDA, CDR2 SQIVND (reference sequence). Trimming shortened V by 8 bases and J by 5 bases, and 12 bases separated the two germline ends. The CDR3 spans 13 residues. CDR3 in amino acids: CASPARGTGELFF. The CDR3 nucleotides are TGTGCCAGTCCTGCCCGGGGAACCGGGGAGCTGTTTTTT.

This chain joins TRBV30 and TRBJ2-1; D remains unclear. The V gene lost 2 bases and the J gene lost 3 bases, with 8 bases spanning the gap. The CDR3 has 13 amino acids. From germline, CDR1 is GTSNPN and CDR2 SVGIG (reference sequence). CDR3 sequence (DNA): TGTGCCTGGAGTCTGGGTCTCTACAATGAGCAGTTCTTC. It translates to CAWSLGLYNEQFF.

With regard to this clone: Other DNA variants within this sample encode the same CDR3. The rearrangement links TRBV6-5 to TRBJ1-1, with D hard to call. Deletions cut 0 bases from V and 3 bases from J, with 5 bases between. This CDR3 spans 13 amino acids. The germline CDR1 and CDR2 sequences are MNHEY and SVGAGI. The CDR3 region is CASSYSADTEAFF. In DNA form, the CDR3 reads TGTGCCAGCAGTTACTCGGCTGACACTGAAGCTTTCTTT.

This chain links TRBV4-2 with TRBJ2-1; TRBD2 matches 14 bases. Germline assignment: CDR1 LGHNA and CDR2 YNFKEQ. With 2 bases clipped from V and 8 bases from J, the junction kept 11 bases outside the gene matches. There are 18 residues in the CDR3. CDR3 nucleotides: TGTGCCAGCAGCCAACCCTCCCGGACTAGCGGGGGGAGTTATGAGCAGTTCTTC. Protein sequence: CASSQPSRTSGGSYEQFF.

This chain connects TRBV6-1 to TRBJ1-4; maybe TRBD1 (6 bases). The CDR3 has 15 residues. In germline, CDR1 is MNHNS, CDR2 SASEGT. Trimming took off 6 bases at V and 0 bases at J, with 11 bases between the two ends. CDR3 bases: TGTGCCAGCAGGCCGGGACATTCAACTAATGAAAAACTGTTTTTT. Protein product: CASRPGHSTNEKLFF.

The genes are TRBV1 and TRBJ2-1; the listed D gene, TRBD2, was not tested against the DNA. TRBV1 is a pseudogene locus. This CDR3 is built from 16 residues. This CDR3 reads CTSSRGSGGPYNEQFF. The CDR3 nucleotides read TGCACCAGCAGCCGGGGTAGCGGGGGACCCTACAATGAGCAGTTCTTC.

V is TRBV18 and J is TRBJ1-3; D remains unclear. Trimming stripped 4 bases from V and 4 bases from J, with 8 bases between. The length of the CDR3 is 13 residues. The germline V gene has CDR1 KGHSH and CDR2 LQKENI. The CDR3 DNA reads as TGTGCCAGCTCACGAGGGAGCGGAAACACCATATATTTT. Encoded protein: CASSRGSGNTIYF. The full variable domain, completed using reference TRBV18 and TRBJ1-3, is NAGVMQNPRHLVRRRGQEARLRCSPMKGHSHVYWYRQLPEEGLKFMVYLQKENIIDESGMPKERFSAEFPKEGPSILRIQQVVRGDSAAYFCASSRGSGNTIYFGEGSWLTVV.

The rearrangement links TRBV28 to TRBJ1-2; D may be TRBD1 (5 bases). V gave up 5 bases and J gave up 2 bases, with 12 bases separating them. CDR1 MDHEN and CDR2 SYDVKM come from the germline V gene. The CDR3 runs to 14 residues. The CDR3 loop is CASSPSWGNYGYTF. As DNA, the CDR3 is TGTGCCAGCAGTCCTTCCTGGGGGAACTATGGCTACACCTTC.

This chain joins TRBV4-2 and TRBJ2-1, with D possibly matching TRBD1 (7 bases). V lost 0 bases and J 2 bases, leaving 14 bases between the germline ends. The CDR3 consists of 17 residues. The germline V gene has CDR1 LGHNA and CDR2 YNFKEQ. The DNA for the CDR3 is TGTGCCAGCAGCCAAGATAATGCAGGGGGGACCTACAATGAGCAGTTCTTC. Its protein product is CASSQDNAGGTYNEQFF.

V and J are TRBV29-1 and TRBJ2-1; TRBD2 aligns across 10 bases. The trim removed 5 bases at V and 10 bases at J, leaving 5 bases unmatched. The CDR3 covers 12 residues. The germline V gene has CDR1 SQVTM and CDR2 ANQGSEA. DNA of the CDR3: TGCAGCGTTCGCCTAGCGGGGGTGGAGCAGTTCTTC. Its protein is CSVRLAGVEQFF.

This sequence joins TRBV9 and TRBJ1-1, with a weak D call TRBD1 (6 bases). Germline CDR1 SGDLS, CDR2 YYNGEE. The CDR3 is 13 residues long. Deletions cut 7 bases from V and 3 bases from J, with 13 bases between. The CDR3: CASDLGTYTEAFF. The CDR3 DNA is TGTGCCAGCGACCTGGGGACATACACTGAAGCTTTCTTT.

The chain combines TRBV7-8 with TRBJ2-7; TRBD1 or TRBD2 may be the D gene (5 bases each). The ends were cut back, 4 bases at V and 3 bases at J, with 10 bases in the middle. Germline V CDR1 and CDR2: SGHVS, FQNEAQ. This CDR3 has 13 amino acids. The CDR3: CASSSGTDYEQYF. CDR3 nucleotides: TGTGCCAGCAGCTCAGGGACGGACTACGAGCAGTACTTC.

The chain carries TRBV7-2 and TRBJ1-6; TRBD1 is a possible D gene (5 bases). CDR1 is SGHTA, CDR2 FQGNSA, per germline. Deletions cut 2 bases from V and 6 bases from J, with 8 bases between. The CDR3 totals 14 residues. This chain's CDR3 is CASSLSGGNSPLHF. The CDR3 bases are TGTGCCAGCAGCTTATCGGGGGGTAATTCACCCCTCCACTTT.

V usage is TRBV10-2 and J usage is TRBJ2-1, with 7 bases matching TRBD2. The CDR3 has 16 residues. The germline V gene has CDR1 WSHSY and CDR2 SAAADI. Germline trimming cut 6 bases from V and 3 bases from J; bases unmatched to any gene: 11. The chain's CDR3 is CASRDGFAGVYNEQFF. The DNA for the CDR3 is TGCGCCAGCAGAGACGGGTTCGCGGGGGTCTACAATGAGCAGTTCTTC.

This CDR3 is CASSKDFCSGANVLTF. The CDR3 DNA reads as TGTGCCAGCAGCAAAGATTTTTGCTCTGGGGCCAACGTCCTGACTTTC. The rearrangement uses TRBV21-1 and TRBJ2-6. TRBV21-1 corresponds to a pseudogene. This CDR3 is 16 amino acids long.

CDR3 sequence (DNA): TGTGCCAGCAGTCGGGCTGGGGATCAGCCCCAGCATTTT. As protein: CASSRAGDQPQHF. This chain joins TRBV6-6 and TRBJ1-5; D remains ambiguous. This CDR3 is 13 amino acids long. V lost 5 bases to trimming and J lost 5 bases, with 10 bases between them. Germline CDR1 MNHNY, CDR2 SVGAGI (reference sequence).

The chain has TRBV6-1 and TRBJ2-3, with TRBD2 identical over 12 bases. V gave up 7 bases and J gave up 4 bases; unmatched junction bases: 0. The CDR3 contains 13 residues. CDR1 MNHNS and CDR2 SASEGT come from the germline V gene. CDR3 protein: CASTSGGADTQYF. The CDR3 nucleotides are TGTGCCAGCACTAGCGGGGGGGCAGATACGCAGTATTTT.

This chain links TRBV9 with TRBJ2-5; possibly TRBD1 for D (6 bases). V gave up 4 bases and J gave up 5 bases, with 15 bases separating them. The CDR3 length is 14 residues. The germline V gene has CDR1 SGDLS and CDR2 YYNGEE. CDR3 coding DNA: TGTGCCAGCAGCATTGGACCGCAGGGGGAGACCCAGTACTTC. It yields the protein CASSIGPQGETQYF. The full variable domain, rest sourced from reference TRBV9 and TRBJ2-5, is DSGVTQTPKHLITATGQRVTLRCSPRSGDLSVYWYQQSLDQGLQFLIQYYNGEERAKGNILERFSAQQFPDLHSELNLSSLELGDSALYFCASSIGPQGETQYFGPGTRLLVL.

This chain connects TRBV19 to TRBJ1-2; 7 bases are a match to TRBD1. After removal of 7 bases from V and 7 bases from J, the junction contained 9 bases not matched to a gene. Looked up from germline, CDR1 is LNHDA and CDR2 is SQIVND (reference sequence). This CDR3 region has 13 residues. The CDR3 sequence is CASTPRDRVGYTF. The CDR3 nucleotides read TGTGCCAGTACTCCCCGGGACAGAGTTGGCTACACCTTC.

CDR3 sequence (DNA): TGTGCCAGCAGCTACGGGGGGAAGGGCTACACCTTC. Protein product: CASSYGGKGYTF. This chain links TRBV6-5 with TRBJ1-2; tentatively, D is TRBD1 (5 bases). CDR1 is MNHEY, CDR2 SVGAGI, per germline. The CDR3 is 12 amino acids. V dropped 6 bases and J dropped 8 bases, with 13 bases sitting between them.

This clone was detected a few times. The chain combines TRBV6-1 with TRBJ1-5; 7 nucleotides align to TRBD1. This CDR3 is 14 amino acids long. V dropped 7 bases and J dropped 7; count of bases not matched to a gene: 10. Germline V lookup: CDR1 MNHNS, CDR2 SASEGT. CDR3 amino acids: CASNFGQAGQPQHF. Written as DNA, the CDR3 is TGTGCCAGCAACTTCGGACAGGCGGGGCAGCCCCAGCATTTT.

A single count supports this clone. The rearrangement links TRBV28 to TRBJ2-3; the D is unclear. Trimming took 4 bases from V and 4 from J, leaving 12 bases between them. CDR3 length: 14 amino acids. Germline assignment: CDR1 MDHEN and CDR2 SYDVKM. The CDR3 sequence is CASSSPAWSDTQYF. CDR3 DNA sequence: TGTGCCAGCAGTTCCCCAGCGTGGTCAGATACGCAGTATTTT.

Worth noting for this clone: At one end the junction does not follow the germline gene, possibly because of a read error. The rearrangement uses TRBV30 and TRBJ1-1; D gene ambiguous. Per germline, CDR1 GTSNPN and CDR2 SVGIG (reference sequence). This CDR3 is built from 12 residues. For the CDR3, the DNA is TGTGCCTGGGCATCACTTACCCTTCAATCCCACTTT. It yields the protein CAWASLTLQSHF.

This chain connects TRBV4-2 to TRBJ2-1; the match to TRBD1 covers 12 bases. This CDR3 is built from 16 residues. From germline, CDR1 is LGHNA and CDR2 YNFKEQ. J gave up 5 bases and V 4 bases, and 6 bases lay outside the gene matches. CDR3 residues: CASSRMGQGADNEQFF. The CDR3, as DNA: TGTGCCAGCAGCCGTATGGGACAGGGGGCGGACAATGAGCAGTTCTTC.

V usage is TRBV2 and J usage is TRBJ2-2, with D possibly matching TRBD2 (7 bases). Germline V lookup: CDR1 SNHLY, CDR2 FYNNEI. This CDR3 is 13 amino acids long. V lost 7 bases to trimming and J lost 6 bases, with 12 bases between them. In DNA, the CDR3 is TGTGCCAGCACGGGGGAGGGGGCCGGGGAGCTGTTTTTT. Its protein is CASTGEGAGELFF.

V gene TRBV7-2 combines with J gene TRBJ2-7; 8 bases are a match to TRBD2. The germline V gene has CDR1 SGHTA and CDR2 FQGNSA. This CDR3 has 14 amino acids. V shed 1 base and J 6 bases; nucleotides not matched to a gene: 5. The CDR3 sequence: CASSLDSGGFEQYF. The CDR3 nucleotides read TGTGCCAGCAGCTTAGACAGCGGGGGTTTCGAGCAGTACTTC.

V gene TRBV9 combines with J gene TRBJ1-2, with no clear D. Germline assignment: CDR1 SGDLS and CDR2 YYNGEE. V lost 0 bases and J 6 bases, leaving 9 bases between the germline ends. The CDR3 extends over 13 amino acids. CDR3 sequence: CASSVGDLDGYTF. The DNA of the CDR3 is TGTGCCAGCAGCGTAGGTGATTTAGATGGCTACACCTTC.